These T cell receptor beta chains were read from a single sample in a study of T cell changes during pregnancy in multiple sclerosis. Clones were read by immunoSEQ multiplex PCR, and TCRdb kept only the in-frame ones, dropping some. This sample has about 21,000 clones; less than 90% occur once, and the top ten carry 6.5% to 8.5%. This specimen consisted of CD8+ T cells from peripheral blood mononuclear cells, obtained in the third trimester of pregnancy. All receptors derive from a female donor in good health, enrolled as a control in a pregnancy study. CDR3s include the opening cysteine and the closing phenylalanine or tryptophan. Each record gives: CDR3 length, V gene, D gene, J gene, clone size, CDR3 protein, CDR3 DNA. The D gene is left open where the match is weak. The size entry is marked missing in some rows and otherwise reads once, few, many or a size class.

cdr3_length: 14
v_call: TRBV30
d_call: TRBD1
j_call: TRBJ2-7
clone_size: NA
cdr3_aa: CAWSTGTGSYEQYF
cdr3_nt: TGTGCCTGGAGTACCGGGACAGGGAGCTACGAGCAGTACTTC

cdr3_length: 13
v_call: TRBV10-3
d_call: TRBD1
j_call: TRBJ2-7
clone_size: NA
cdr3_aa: CAISGTGGYEQYF
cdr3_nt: TGTGCCATCAGTGGGACAGGGGGATACGAGCAGTACTTC

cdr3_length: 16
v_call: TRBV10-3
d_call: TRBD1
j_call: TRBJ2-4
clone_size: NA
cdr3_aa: CAISAAGGSDKNIQYF
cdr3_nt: TGTGCCATCAGTGCCGCAGGGGGAAGTGACAAAAACATTCAGTACTTC

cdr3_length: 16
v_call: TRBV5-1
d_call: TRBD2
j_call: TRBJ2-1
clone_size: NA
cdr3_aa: CASSLFGGRPWVEQFF
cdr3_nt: TGCGCCAGCAGCTTGTTTGGCGGGAGGCCGTGGGTTGAGCAGTTCTTC

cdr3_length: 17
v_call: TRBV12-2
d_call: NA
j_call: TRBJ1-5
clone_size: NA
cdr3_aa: CAPENGKRGSSNQPQHF
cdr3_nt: TGTGCCCCGGAGAACGGAAAGCGGGGCAGCAGCAATCAGCCCCAGCATTTT

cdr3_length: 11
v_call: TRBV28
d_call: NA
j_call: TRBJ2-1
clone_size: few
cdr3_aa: CASSFGREQFF
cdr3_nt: TGTGCCAGCAGTTTTGGCCGAGAGCAGTTCTTC

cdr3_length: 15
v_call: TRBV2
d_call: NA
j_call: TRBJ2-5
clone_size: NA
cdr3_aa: CASSEGYGESETQYF
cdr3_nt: TGTGCCAGCAGTGAGGGTTATGGGGAGTCGGAGACCCAGTACTTC

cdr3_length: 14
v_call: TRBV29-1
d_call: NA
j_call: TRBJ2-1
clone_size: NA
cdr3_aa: CSVLSGRSYNEQFF
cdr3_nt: TGCAGCGTTCTTAGCGGTCGCTCCTACAATGAGCAGTTCTTC

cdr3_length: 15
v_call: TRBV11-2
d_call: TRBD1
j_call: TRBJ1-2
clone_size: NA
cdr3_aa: CASSDRQGLGYGYTF
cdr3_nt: TGTGCCAGCAGCGATCGACAGGGTTTAGGCTATGGCTACACCTTC

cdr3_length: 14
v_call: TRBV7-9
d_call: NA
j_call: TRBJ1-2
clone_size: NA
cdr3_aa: CASSLDRQVEGYTF
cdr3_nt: TGTGCCAGCAGCTTAGATCGACAGGTAGAAGGCTACACCTTC

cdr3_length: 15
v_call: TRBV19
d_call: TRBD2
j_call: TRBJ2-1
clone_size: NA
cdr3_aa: CASSMMASGSNEQFF
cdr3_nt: TGTGCCAGTAGTATGATGGCTAGCGGGAGCAATGAGCAGTTCTTC

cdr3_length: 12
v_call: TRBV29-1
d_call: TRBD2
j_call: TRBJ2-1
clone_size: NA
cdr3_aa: CSVPPTSDRQFF
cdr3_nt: TGCAGCGTCCCCCCGACTAGCGACAGGCAGTTCTTC

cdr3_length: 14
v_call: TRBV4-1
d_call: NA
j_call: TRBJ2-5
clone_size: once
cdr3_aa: CASSQGGNQETQYF
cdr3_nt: TGCGCCAGCAGCCAAGGTGGCAACCAAGAGACCCAGTACTTC

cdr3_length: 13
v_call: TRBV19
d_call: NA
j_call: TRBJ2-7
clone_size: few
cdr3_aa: CASSTGVGNEQYF
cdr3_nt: TGTGCCAGTAGTACAGGGGTAGGGAACGAGCAGTACTTC

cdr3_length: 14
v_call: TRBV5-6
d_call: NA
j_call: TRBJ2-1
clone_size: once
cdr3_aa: CASSLVETYNEQFF
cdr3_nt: TGTGCCAGCAGCTTGGTGGAGACCTACAATGAGCAGTTCTTC

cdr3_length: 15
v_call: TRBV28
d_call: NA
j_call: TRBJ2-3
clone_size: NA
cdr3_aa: CASSYQALNTDTQYF
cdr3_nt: TGTGCCAGCAGTTATCAGGCGCTAAACACAGATACGCAGTATTTT

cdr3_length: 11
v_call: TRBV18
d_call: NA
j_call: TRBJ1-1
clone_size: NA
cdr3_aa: CASSLDTEAFF
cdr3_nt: TGTGCCAGCTCCCTAGACACTGAAGCTTTCTTT

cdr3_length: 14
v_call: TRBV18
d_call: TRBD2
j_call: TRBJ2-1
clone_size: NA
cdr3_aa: CASSKGTSGEEQFF
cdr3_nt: TGTGCCAGCTCAAAGGGGACTAGCGGGGAGGAGCAGTTCTTC

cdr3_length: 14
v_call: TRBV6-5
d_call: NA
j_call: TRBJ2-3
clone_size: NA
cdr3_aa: CASSYSRGTDTQYF
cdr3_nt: TGTGCCAGCAGTTACTCCAGGGGCACAGATACGCAGTATTTT

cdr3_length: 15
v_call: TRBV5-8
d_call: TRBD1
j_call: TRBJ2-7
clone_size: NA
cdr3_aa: CASSSDRGRVDEQYF
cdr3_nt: TGTGCCAGCAGTTCGGACAGGGGGCGAGTAGACGAGCAGTACTTC

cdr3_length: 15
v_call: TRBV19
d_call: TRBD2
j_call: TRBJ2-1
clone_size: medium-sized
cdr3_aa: CASRATSGAYNEQFF
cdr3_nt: TGTGCCAGTAGGGCTACTAGCGGGGCCTACAATGAGCAGTTCTTC

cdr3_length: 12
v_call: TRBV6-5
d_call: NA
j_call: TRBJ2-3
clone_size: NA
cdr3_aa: CASSYRGDTQYF
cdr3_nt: TGTGCCAGCAGTTACAGGGGAGATACGCAGTATTTT

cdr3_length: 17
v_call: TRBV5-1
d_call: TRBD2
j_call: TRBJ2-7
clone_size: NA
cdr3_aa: CASSLARSSGMENEQYF
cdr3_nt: TGCGCCAGCAGCTTGGCCCGGTCAAGCGGGATGGAGAACGAGCAGTACTTC

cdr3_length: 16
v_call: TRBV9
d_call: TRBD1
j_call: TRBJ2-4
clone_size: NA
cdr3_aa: CASSPGTGVAKNIQYF
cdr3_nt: TGTGCCAGCAGCCCCGGCACAGGGGTGGCCAAAAACATTCAGTACTTC

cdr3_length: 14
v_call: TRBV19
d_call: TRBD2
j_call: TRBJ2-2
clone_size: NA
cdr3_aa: CASSMLAGGLELFF
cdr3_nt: TGTGCCAGTAGTATGCTGGCGGGAGGTTTGGAGCTGTTTTTT

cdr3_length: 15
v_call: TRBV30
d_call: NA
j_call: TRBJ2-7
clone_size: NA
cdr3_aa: CAWSAPSSRSFEQYF
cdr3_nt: TGTGCCTGGAGTGCCCCTAGCTCACGATCTTTCGAGCAGTACTTC

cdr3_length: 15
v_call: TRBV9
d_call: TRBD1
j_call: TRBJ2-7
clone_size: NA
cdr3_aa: CASSVGGQGLYEQYF
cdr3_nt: TGTGCCAGCAGCGTAGGTGGACAGGGGCTATACGAGCAGTACTTC

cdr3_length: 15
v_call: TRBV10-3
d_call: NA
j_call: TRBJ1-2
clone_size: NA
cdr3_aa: CAISGWTAPNYGYTF
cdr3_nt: TGTGCCATCAGTGGGTGGACAGCCCCTAACTATGGCTACACCTTC

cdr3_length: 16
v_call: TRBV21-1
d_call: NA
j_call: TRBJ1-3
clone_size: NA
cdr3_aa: CASSRDAGDSGNTIYF
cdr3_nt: TGTGCCAGCAGCCGTGATGCGGGGGACTCTGGAAACACCATATATTTT

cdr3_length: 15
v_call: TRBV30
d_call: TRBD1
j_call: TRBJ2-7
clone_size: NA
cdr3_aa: CAWSGWDRRGYEQYF
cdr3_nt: TGTGCCTGGAGTGGATGGGACAGGCGGGGTTACGAGCAGTACTTC

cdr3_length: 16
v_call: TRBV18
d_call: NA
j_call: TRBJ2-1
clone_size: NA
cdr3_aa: CASSPVPGRPYNEQFF
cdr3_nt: TGTGCCAGCTCACCCGTGCCCGGGAGACCCTACAATGAGCAGTTCTTC

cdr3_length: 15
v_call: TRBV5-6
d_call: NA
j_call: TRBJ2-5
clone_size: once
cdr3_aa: CASSGGTERQETQYF
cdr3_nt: TGTGCCAGCAGCGGCGGGACCGAGCGACAAGAGACCCAGTACTTC

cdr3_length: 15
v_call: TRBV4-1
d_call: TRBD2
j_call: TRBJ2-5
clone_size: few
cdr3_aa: CASSHKASGLETQYF
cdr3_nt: TGCGCCAGCAGCCATAAGGCTAGCGGTTTGGAGACCCAGTACTTC

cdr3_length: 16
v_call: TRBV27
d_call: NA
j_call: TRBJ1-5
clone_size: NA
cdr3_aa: CASSLNGGLSNQPQHF
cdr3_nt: TGTGCCAGCAGTTTAAATGGGGGGTTGAGCAATCAGCCCCAGCATTTT

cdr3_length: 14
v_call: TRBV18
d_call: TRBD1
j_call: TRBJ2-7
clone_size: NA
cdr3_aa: CASSRTGDSYEQYF
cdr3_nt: TGTGCCAGCTCAAGGACAGGGGACTCCTACGAGCAGTACTTC

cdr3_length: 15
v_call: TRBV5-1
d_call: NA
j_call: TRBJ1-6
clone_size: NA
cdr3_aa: CASSLTRDLNSPLHF
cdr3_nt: TGCGCCAGCAGCTTGACGCGGGACCTTAATTCACCCCTCCACTTT

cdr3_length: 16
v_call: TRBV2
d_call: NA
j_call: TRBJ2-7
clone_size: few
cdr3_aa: CARQTAPGEGNYEQYF
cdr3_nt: TGTGCCAGACAGACTGCCCCGGGAGAGGGGAACTACGAGCAGTACTTC

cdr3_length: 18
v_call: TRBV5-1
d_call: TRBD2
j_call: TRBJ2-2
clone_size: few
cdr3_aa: CASSLEGLASNEAGELFF
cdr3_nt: TGCGCCAGCAGCTTGGAAGGACTAGCGTCAAACGAGGCCGGGGAGCTGTTTTTT

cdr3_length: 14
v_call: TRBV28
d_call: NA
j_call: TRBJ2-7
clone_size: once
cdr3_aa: CASSFSGGLNEQYF
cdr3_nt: TGTGCCAGCAGTTTCAGCGGAGGCCTGAACGAGCAGTACTTC

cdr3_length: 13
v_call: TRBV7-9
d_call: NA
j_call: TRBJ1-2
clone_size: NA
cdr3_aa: CASSLDSGFGYTF
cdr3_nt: TGTGCCAGCAGCTTAGATTCGGGGTTTGGCTACACCTTC

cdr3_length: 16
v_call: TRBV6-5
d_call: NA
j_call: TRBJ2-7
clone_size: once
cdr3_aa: CASSYSRPGFANEQYF
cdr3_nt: TGTGCCAGCAGTTACTCACGTCCGGGGTTCGCCAACGAGCAGTACTTC

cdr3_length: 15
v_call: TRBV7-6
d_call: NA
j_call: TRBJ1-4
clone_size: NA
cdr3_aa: CASSLRGGNLEKLFF
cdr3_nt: TGTGCCAGCAGCTTAAGGGGCGGGAACCTCGAAAAACTGTTTTTT

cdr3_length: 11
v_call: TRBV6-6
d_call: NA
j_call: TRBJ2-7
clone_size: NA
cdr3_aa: CASSYSQEQYF
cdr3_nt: TGTGCCAGCAGTTACTCTCAGGAGCAGTACTTC

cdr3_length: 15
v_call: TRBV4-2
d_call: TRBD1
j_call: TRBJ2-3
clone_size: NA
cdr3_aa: CASGWGTASTDTQYF
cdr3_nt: TGTGCCAGCGGATGGGGGACAGCCAGCACAGATACGCAGTATTTT

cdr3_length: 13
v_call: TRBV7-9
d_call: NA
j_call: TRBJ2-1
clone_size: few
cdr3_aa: CASSYGQINEQFF
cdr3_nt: TGTGCCAGCAGTTACGGACAGATCAATGAGCAGTTCTTC

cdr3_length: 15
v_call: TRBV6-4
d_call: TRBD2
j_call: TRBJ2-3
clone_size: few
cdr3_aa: CASTPTSGGTDTQYF
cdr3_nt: TGTGCCAGCACTCCGACTAGCGGGGGCACAGATACGCAGTATTTT

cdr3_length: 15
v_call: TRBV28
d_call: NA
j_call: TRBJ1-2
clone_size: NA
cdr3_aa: CASSLPGTPNYGYTF
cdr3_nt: TGTGCCAGCAGTTTACCCGGGACACCTAACTATGGCTACACCTTC

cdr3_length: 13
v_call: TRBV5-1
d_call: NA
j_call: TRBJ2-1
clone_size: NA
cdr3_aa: CASSGGTDNEQFF
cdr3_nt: TGCGCCAGCAGCGGAGGGACAGACAATGAGCAGTTCTTC

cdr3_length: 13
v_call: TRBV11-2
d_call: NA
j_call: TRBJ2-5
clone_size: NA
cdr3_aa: CASSLQGEETQYF
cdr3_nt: TGTGCCAGCAGCTTACAAGGGGAAGAGACCCAGTACTTC

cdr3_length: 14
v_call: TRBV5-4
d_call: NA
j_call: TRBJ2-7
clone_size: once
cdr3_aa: CASSLAGASYEQYF
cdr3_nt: TGTGCCAGCAGCTTGGCGGGAGCCTCCTACGAGCAGTACTTC